A selection of T cell receptor beta chains follows, all from one sample in a study of T-cell reconstitution after alpha-beta-depleted transplantation in children. One entry per CDR3 protein results from TCRdb running MiXCR on the PCR reads. The data contain about a million distinct CDR3 sequences, roughly 29% of them singletons. Material: PBMCs, mostly from graft donor cells, obtained 360 days after TCRalphabeta/CD19-depleted stem cell transplant. Every receptor here comes from a boy younger than two who had a stem cell transplant for SCID, so the T cells may come from the graft donor. Both conserved end residues are part of each CDR3. D genes are given only for firm matches. Only part of the rows carry a size: once, few, many, or a class if the clone is expanded.

V gene	clone size	CDR3 length	J gene	D gene	CDR3 protein	CDR3 DNA
TRBV12-3/TRBV12-4	few	14	TRBJ1-1	.	CASSFIAGNTEAFF	TGTGCCAGCAGTTTCATAGCGGGGAACACTGAAGCTTTCTTT
TRBV7-9	few	15	TRBJ2-5	.	CASSLALIYQETQYF	TGTGCCAGCAGCTTAGCGCTAATCTACCAAGAGACCCAGTACTTC
TRBV6-4	.	12	TRBJ2-7	TRBD1	CASKDRDYEQYF	TGTGCCAGCAAGGACAGGGACTACGAGCAGTACTTC
TRBV11-2	few	18	TRBJ2-3	TRBD2	CASSPTSGAIITTDTQYF	TGTGCCAGCAGCCCCACTAGCGGGGCGATAATTACCACAGATACGCAGTATTTT
TRBV28	few	14	TRBJ2-7	TRBD1	CASGTGTGFDEQYF	TGTGCCAGCGGGACCGGGACAGGGTTCGACGAGCAGTACTTC
TRBV20-1	few	15	TRBJ2-1	TRBD2	CSARDRLAAYNEQFF	TGCAGTGCTAGAGATCGACTAGCGGCCTACAATGAGCAGTTCTTC
TRBV10-3	.	15	TRBJ2-5	TRBD2	CAISGLAGSQETQYF	TGTGCCATCAGCGGACTAGCGGGGTCTCAAGAGACCCAGTACTTC
TRBV29-1	many	14	TRBJ2-1	TRBD1	CSVEESDRGDEQFF	TGCAGCGTTGAAGAATCCGACAGGGGGGATGAGCAGTTCTTC
TRBV20-1	.	11	TRBJ1-3	.	CSAGWEDTIYF	TGCAGTGCCGGATGGGAGGACACCATATATTTT
TRBV6-1	few	16	TRBJ2-3	TRBD2	CASSPSRAGETDTQYF	TGTGCCAGCAGTCCCAGCCGAGCGGGGGAGACAGATACGCAGTATTTT
TRBV5-1	few	16	TRBJ2-3	.	CASSHPTGGRWDTQYF	TGCGCCAGCAGCCACCCGACCGGGGGGCGATGGGATACGCAGTATTTT
TRBV20-1	.	12	TRBJ1-1	.	CSASPTPSEAFF	TGCAGTGCTAGCCCGACACCTTCCGAAGCTTTCTTT
TRBV4-1	.	12	TRBJ2-7	.	CASSQDVAEQYF	TGCGCCAGCAGCCAAGATGTCGCCGAGCAGTACTTC
TRBV9	few	19	TRBJ2-1	TRBD1	CASSNRGDRGALEDNEQFF	TGTGCCAGCAGCAACCGTGGGGACAGGGGGGCATTAGAGGACAATGAGCAGTTCTTC
TRBV2	.	18	TRBJ2-5	TRBD2	CASSDPGLAGWFQETQYF	TGTGCCAGCAGTGATCCGGGACTAGCGGGGTGGTTCCAAGAGACCCAGTACTTC
TRBV29-1	few	13	TRBJ2-4	.	CSVEMGAKNIQYF	TGCAGCGTTGAAATGGGAGCCAAAAACATTCAGTACTTC
TRBV12-3/TRBV12-4	.	14	TRBJ2-1	TRBD1	CASSRDRTYNEQFF	TGTGCCAGCAGCCGGGACAGAACCTACAATGAGCAGTTCTTC
TRBV6-2/TRBV6-3	.	14	TRBJ1-1	.	CASSSLGAFTEAFF	TGTGCCAGCAGTTCTCTGGGGGCGTTCACTGAAGCTTTCTTT
TRBV9	.	18	TRBJ2-2	TRBD1	CASSVALQGQGNTGELFF	TGTGCCAGCAGCGTAGCACTTCAGGGACAGGGGAACACCGGGGAGCTGTTTTTT
TRBV20-1	.	9	TRBJ1-5	.	CSAGPPQHF	TGCAGTGCTGGACCGCCCCAGCATTTT
TRBV7-9	.	15	TRBJ1-3	TRBD1	CASSPWTGGGNTIYF	TGTGCCAGCAGCCCATGGACAGGGGGCGGAAACACCATATATTTT
TRBV4-2	once	18	TRBJ2-3	TRBD2	CASSPLPASGGRTDTQYF	TGTGCCAGCAGCCCCCTCCCGGCTAGCGGGGGGCGCACAGATACGCAGTATTTT
TRBV12-3/TRBV12-4	many	15	TRBJ2-7	TRBD1	CASSSRTGGSYEQYF	TGTGCCAGCAGTTCTCGGACAGGGGGCTCCTACGAGCAGTACTTC
TRBV18	.	15	TRBJ1-1	.	CASSLWGDIGAEAFF	TGTGCCAGCTCACTGTGGGGGGACATAGGAGCTGAAGCTTTCTTT
TRBV7-9	.	15	TRBJ2-1	.	CASSLGEAPYNEQFF	TGTGCCAGCAGCTTAGGAGAAGCTCCCTACAATGAGCAGTTCTTC
TRBV28	few	18	TRBJ2-5	TRBD2	CATNSPRASGGIQETQYF	TGTGCCACCAACTCACCCAGGGCTAGCGGGGGGATCCAAGAGACCCAGTACTTC
TRBV12-3/TRBV12-4	.	12	TRBJ1-5	.	CASSPTNQPQHF	TGTGCCAGCAGCCCGACTAATCAGCCCCAGCATTTT
TRBV5-1	.	17	TRBJ2-3	TRBD1	CASSPGQGTSSTDTQYF	TGCGCCAGCAGCCCTGGACAGGGGACCTCTAGCACAGATACGCAGTATTTT
TRBV25-1	few	14	TRBJ1-5	.	CASSERWGNQPQHF	TGTGCCAGCAGTGAACGGTGGGGCAATCAGCCCCAGCATTTT
TRBV29-1	many	12	TRBJ2-4	.	CSVEVVINIQYF	TGCAGCGTTGAAGTGGTAATAAACATTCAGTACTTC
TRBV11-2	.	14	TRBJ2-1	.	CASSSSFSHNEQFF	TGTGCCAGCAGCTCTAGCTTCTCTCACAATGAGCAGTTCTTC
TRBV7-9	once	14	TRBJ1-1	.	CASSLGTLFTEAFF	TGTGCCAGCAGCTTAGGGACCCTTTTCACTGAAGCTTTCTTT
TRBV18	.	14	TRBJ2-7	.	CASSPRAGTYEQYF	TGTGCCAGCTCACCACGAGCAGGGACCTACGAGCAGTACTTC
TRBV7-2	few	14	TRBJ1-2	.	CASSSYSGNYGYTF	TGTGCCAGCAGCTCATACTCAGGGAACTATGGCTACACCTTC
TRBV27	.	13	TRBJ1-1	.	CASTGSGNTEAFF	TGTGCCAGCACGGGCTCGGGGAACACTGAAGCTTTCTTT
TRBV18	many	14	TRBJ2-7	TRBD2	CASSPTGGSYEQYF	TGTGCCAGCTCACCAACGGGGGGTTCCTACGAGCAGTACTTC
TRBV29-1	few	14	TRBJ2-5	.	CSVEIPGHIETQYF	TGCAGCGTTGAGATACCGGGACATATAGAGACCCAGTACTTC
TRBV7-9	.	17	TRBJ1-2	.	CASSVAAPVGGNYGYTF	TGTGCCAGCAGCGTAGCGGCTCCGGTCGGAGGTAACTATGGCTACACCTTC
TRBV11-2	.	15	TRBJ2-1	.	CASSRTQTSYNEQFF	TGTGCCAGCAGCCGGACCCAGACTTCATACAATGAGCAGTTCTTC
TRBV5-6	few	12	TRBJ2-5	.	CASSLYEKTQYF	TGTGCCAGCAGCTTGTATGAGAAGACCCAGTACTTC
TRBV20-1	few	18	TRBJ2-3	TRBD2	CSAYRVGSTSGLTDTQYF	TGCAGTGCTTACAGGGTTGGTAGTACTAGCGGACTCACAGATACGCAGTATTTT
TRBV5-6	few	16	TRBJ2-7	TRBD2	CASSFGLAGVNYEQYF	TGTGCCAGCAGCTTCGGACTAGCGGGAGTCAACTACGAGCAGTACTTC
TRBV12-3/TRBV12-4	.	19	TRBJ2-1	TRBD2	CASSFEVGLAGGSSNEQFF	TGTGCCAGCAGTTTCGAAGTGGGACTAGCGGGGGGGAGTAGCAATGAGCAGTTCTTC
TRBV4-1	many	15	TRBJ2-7	.	CASSQDPEASYEQYF	TGCGCCAGCAGCCAAGATCCAGAGGCTAGCTACGAGCAGTACTTC
TRBV12-3/TRBV12-4	many	15	TRBJ2-5	TRBD2	CASSLASGGSETQYF	TGTGCCAGCAGTTTAGCTAGCGGGGGCTCGGAGACCCAGTACTTC
TRBV20-1	few	14	TRBJ1-6	.	CSAKSGSYNSPLHF	TGCAGTGCAAAATCCGGCTCCTATAATTCACCCCTCCACTTT
TRBV28	.	16	TRBJ1-5	TRBD1	CASRRLGQERIQPQHF	TGTGCCTCCCGTCGCCTGGGACAGGAGCGCATCCAGCCCCAGCATTTT
TRBV6-5	.	18	TRBJ2-5	.	CASSYVASGVALQETQYF	TGTGCCAGCAGTTACGTGGCCTCCGGGGTAGCCCTACAAGAGACCCAGTACTTC
TRBV12-3/TRBV12-4	many	15	TRBJ2-7	TRBD1	CASSLDRDLSYEQYF	TGTGCCAGCAGTCTGGACAGGGACCTCTCCTACGAGCAGTACTTC
TRBV11-2	.	14	TRBJ2-4	TRBD1	CASGLTGVLNIQYF	TGTGCCAGCGGGTTGACAGGGGTCCTGAACATTCAGTACTTC
TRBV6-1	.	13	TRBJ2-7	TRBD1	CASKERGPYEQYF	TGTGCCAGCAAGGAAAGGGGGCCCTACGAGCAGTACTTC
TRBV9	.	15	TRBJ2-2	.	CASSAGVVNTGELFF	TGTGCCAGCAGTGCAGGGGTGGTGAACACCGGGGAGCTGTTTTTT
TRBV2	.	20	TRBJ2-2	TRBD1	CASSGTGPGSTLVYTGELFF	TGTGCCAGCAGCGGGACAGGGCCTGGTTCTACCCTTGTGTACACCGGGGAGCTGTTTTTT
TRBV20-1	.	11	TRBJ2-5	.	CSARDARVQYF	TGCAGTGCTAGAGATGCACGGGTCCAGTACTTC
TRBV7-2	.	15	TRBJ2-1	TRBD2	CASSWGGTLAGEQFF	TGTGCCAGCAGTTGGGGGGGGACCCTCGCGGGGGAGCAGTTCTTC
TRBV12-3/TRBV12-4	few	13	TRBJ1-5	.	CASRSQGNQPQHF	TGTGCCAGCAGGTCTCAGGGAAATCAGCCCCAGCATTTT
TRBV15	few	16	TRBJ2-1	.	CATSRDGTGGVNEQFF	TGTGCCACCAGCAGAGATGGAACGGGGGGCGTGAATGAGCAGTTCTTC